The 12 T cell receptor beta chains below come from one sample, sequenced in a study of vaccination effects on CD4 cells after COVID-19. Their target antigens are unknown. Under the ViraFEST assay, PBMC were stimulated with viral peptide pools so that antigen-specific CD4+ T cells expanded. Sequencing was performed afterwards. A 10-day culture period preceded the isolation of CD4+ T cells. Testing of the vaccine recipients showed negative nucleocapsid antibodies and no prior SARS-CoV-2 infection. Some clones are missing from TCRdb's copy, which holds only in-frame ones; the method was immunoSEQ multiplex PCR. This table holds roughly 41,000 clones, approximately 70% found once. Specimen: CD4+ T cells from PBMCs cultured with HCoV-OC43 spike peptides, collected before COVID-19 vaccination. Subset given: HCoV-OC43 spike overlapping peptide pool stimulation. Receptor source: a human donor who received a COVID-19 vaccine.

The rearrangement joins TRBV27 to TRBJ1-1, with a tentative D call TRBD1 (5 bases). The germline gives CDR1 MNHEY, CDR2 SMNVEV (reference sequence). Trimming took 7 bases from V and 13 from J, leaving 19 bases between them. CDR3 length: 12 residues. The CDR3 nucleotides are TGTGCCAGCAAAGCGGCAGGGAGTAAGGATTTCTTT. This sequence encodes CASKAAGSKDFF.

This chain joins TRBV3-1 (or the pseudogene TRBV3-2) and TRBJ1-2; 7 bases match TRBD1. The V and J ends lost 5 bases and 2 bases, in that order; junction bases with no gene match: 8. This CDR3 is built from 15 residues. Germline CDR1 is LGHDT and CDR2 is YNNKEL (reference sequence). The CDR3: CASSESEGANYGYTF. In DNA form, the CDR3 reads TGTGCCAGCAGCGAGTCGGAGGGGGCGAACTATGGCTACACCTTC.

The rearrangement joins TRBV29-1 to TRBJ1-2; 7 nucleotides agree with TRBD1. V lost 3 bases to trimming and J lost 3 bases; unmatched junction nucleotides: 10. This CDR3 has 15 amino acids. Germline V gene sequence: CDR1 SQVTM, CDR2 ANQGSEA. CDR3 sequence: CSVDSSAGGHYGYTF. The CDR3 nucleotides are TGCAGCGTTGACAGTAGCGCAGGGGGGCACTATGGCTACACCTTC.

This chain connects TRBV7-2 to TRBJ2-7, with D tentatively TRBD1 or TRBD2 (6 bases each). Trimming stripped 1 base from V and 0 bases from J, with 13 bases between. The CDR3 consists of 16 residues. Germline CDR1 SGHTA, CDR2 FQGNSA. CDR3 sequence reads: CASSLGGAGHSYEQYF. Here the CDR3 DNA reads TGTGCCAGCAGCTTAGGGGGGGCAGGCCACTCCTACGAGCAGTACTTC.

V gene TRBV24-1 combines with J gene TRBJ2-5; TRBD2 aligns across 9 bases. V dropped 4 bases and J dropped 5; count of bases not matched to a gene: 16. The CDR3 is 18 residues long. Looked up from germline, CDR1 is KGHDR and CDR2 is SFDVKD. This CDR3 is CATSDPTLAGERWETQYF. CDR3 coding DNA: TGTGCCACCAGTGACCCTACACTAGCGGGCGAGAGGTGGGAGACCCAGTACTTC.

The chain carries TRBV29-1 and TRBJ2-2; the D gene is possibly TRBD1 (6 bases). The V gene lost 4 bases and the J gene lost 3 bases, with 18 bases spanning the gap. The germline V gene has CDR1 SQVTM and CDR2 ANQGSEA. There are 16 residues in the CDR3. The CDR3 is CSVGPDRDTYTGELFF. CDR3 DNA sequence: TGCAGCGTTGGCCCAGACCGGGACACATACACCGGGGAGCTGTTTTTT.

This clone was counted only a few times. The V and J genes are TRBV3-1 (or the pseudogene TRBV3-2) and TRBJ1-5; D uncertain. The germline V gene has CDR1 LGHDT and CDR2 YNNKEL (reference sequence). CDR3 size: 15 residues. Trimming removed 0 bases at V and 6 bases at J, with 12 bases between. The CDR3, as DNA: TGTGCCAGCAGCCAAGATGCCGGGTTTGGTCAGCCCCAGCATTTT. Translation gives CASSQDAGFGQPQHF.

The chain carries TRBV19 and TRBJ1-6; D is possibly TRBD1 (5 bases). Germline V lookup: CDR1 LNHDA, CDR2 SQIVND (reference sequence). The ends were cut back, 3 bases at V and 6 bases at J, with 12 bases in the middle. This CDR3 has 15 amino acids. The CDR3: CASSIKPGGNSPLHF. DNA for the CDR3: TGTGCCAGTAGTATTAAACCCGGGGGTAATTCACCCCTCCACTTT.

The chain is built from TRBV19 and TRBJ2-1; 8 bases map to TRBD1. V was pared by 6 bases and J by 4 bases, with 8 bases of the junction left unmatched. The CDR3 has 15 amino acids. Per germline, CDR1 LNHDA and CDR2 SQIVND (reference sequence). The CDR3 DNA reads as TGTGCCAGTAGCAGCCGAGACAGGGGTTACAATGAGCAGTTCTTC. Translated: CASSSRDRGYNEQFF.

The chain has TRBV3-1 (or the pseudogene TRBV3-2) and TRBJ1-5; D perhaps matches TRBD1 (5 bases). There are 13 residues in the CDR3. The germline V gene encodes CDR1 LGHDT and CDR2 YNNKEL (reference sequence). The V end lost 6 bases, the J end lost 7 bases, and 13 bases lay between the germline ends. CDR3 sequence reads: CASSLAGGQPQHF. CDR3 nucleotides: TGTGCCAGCAGTCTTGCCGGGGGACAGCCCCAGCATTTT.

V usage is TRBV5-4 and J usage is TRBJ1-1; 10 nucleotides line up with TRBD1. CDR3 length equals 17 residues. The germline CDR1 and CDR2 sequences are SGHNT and YYREEE (reference sequence). Trimming took 1 base from V and 1 from J; bases not matched to a gene: 7. CDR3 sequence reads: CASSLPPGQGQNTEAFF. The DNA of the CDR3 is TGTGCCAGCAGCTTGCCACCGGGACAGGGGCAGAACACTGAAGCTTTCTTT.

The V and J genes are TRBV6-5 and TRBJ2-7, with D unresolved. Germline loops: CDR1 MNHEY, CDR2 SVGAGI. V shed 6 bases and J shed 3 bases, with 6 bases lying between them. The CDR3 runs 11 residues. The CDR3 protein is CASRKDYEQYF. CDR3 nucleotide sequence: TGTGCCAGCAGAAAAGACTACGAGCAGTACTTC.